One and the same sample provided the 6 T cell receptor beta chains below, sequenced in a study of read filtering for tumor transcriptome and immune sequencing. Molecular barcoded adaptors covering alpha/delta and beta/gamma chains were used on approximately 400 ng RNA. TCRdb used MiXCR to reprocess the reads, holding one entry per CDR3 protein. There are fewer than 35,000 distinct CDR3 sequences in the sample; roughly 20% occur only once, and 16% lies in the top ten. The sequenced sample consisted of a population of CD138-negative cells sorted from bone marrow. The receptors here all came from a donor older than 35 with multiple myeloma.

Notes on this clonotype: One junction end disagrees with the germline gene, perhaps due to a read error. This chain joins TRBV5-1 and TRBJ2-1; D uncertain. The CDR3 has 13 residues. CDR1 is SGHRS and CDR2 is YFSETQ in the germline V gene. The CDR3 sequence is CASSSFTDNEHFF. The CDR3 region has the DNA TGCGCCAGCAGCTCCTTTACAGACAATGAGCATTTCTTC.

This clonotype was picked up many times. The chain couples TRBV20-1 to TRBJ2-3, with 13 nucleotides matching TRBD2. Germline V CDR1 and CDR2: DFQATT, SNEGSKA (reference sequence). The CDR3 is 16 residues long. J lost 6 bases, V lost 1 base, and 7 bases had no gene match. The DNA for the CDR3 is TGCAGTGCTAGAGGGGGGACTAGCGGGACGATGGATACGCAGTATTTT. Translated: CSARGGTSGTMDTQYF.

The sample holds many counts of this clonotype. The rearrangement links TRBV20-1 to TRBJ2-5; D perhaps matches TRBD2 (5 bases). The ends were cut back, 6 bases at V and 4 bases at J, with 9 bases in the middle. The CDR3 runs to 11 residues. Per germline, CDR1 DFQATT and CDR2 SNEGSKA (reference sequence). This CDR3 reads CSARVGETQYF. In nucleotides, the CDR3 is TGCAGTGCGCGGGTGGGAGAGACCCAGTACTTC.

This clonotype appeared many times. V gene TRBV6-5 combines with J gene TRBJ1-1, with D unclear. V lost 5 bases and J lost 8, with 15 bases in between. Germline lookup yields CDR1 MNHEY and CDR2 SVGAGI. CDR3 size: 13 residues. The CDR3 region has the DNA TGTGCCAGCAGTCCCTTGATAGGGAAAGAAGCTTTCTTT. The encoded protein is CASSPLIGKEAFF.

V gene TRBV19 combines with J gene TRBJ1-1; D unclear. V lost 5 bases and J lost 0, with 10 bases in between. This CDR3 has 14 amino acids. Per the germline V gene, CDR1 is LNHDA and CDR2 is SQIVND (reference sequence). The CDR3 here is CASSYGYLNTEAFF. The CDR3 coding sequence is TGTGCCAGTAGTTACGGCTACCTGAACACTGAAGCTTTCTTT.

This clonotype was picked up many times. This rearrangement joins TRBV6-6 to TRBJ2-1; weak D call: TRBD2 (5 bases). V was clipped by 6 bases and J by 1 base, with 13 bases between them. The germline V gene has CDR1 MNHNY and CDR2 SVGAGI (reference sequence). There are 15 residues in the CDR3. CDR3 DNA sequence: TGTGCCAGCAGAATCCCTCGGACTTCCTACAATGAGCAGTTCTTC. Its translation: CASRIPRTSYNEQFF.